Listed below are T cell receptor beta chains from one sample, sequenced in a study of CD8+ T cells in alopecia areata. Sequenced by immunoSEQ multiplex PCR; TCRdb stores in-frame clones only, minus some. Of more than 85,000 clones in the sample, approximately 60% are singletons; the top ten hold less than 20%. Sequenced here: CD8+ T cells sorted from blood, sampled at week 4, from a patient treated with tofacitinib. Receptors were obtained from a human donor with alopecia areata. CDR3s include the opening cysteine and the closing phenylalanine or tryptophan. The order of the fields is clone size, J gene, V gene, D gene, CDR3 length, CDR3 DNA, CDR3 protein. D genes are given only for firm matches. For some rows the clone size is stated as once, few or many, or as a class when expanded; others skip it.

clone_size: NA; j_call: TRBJ2-6; v_call: TRBV7-2; d_call: NA; cdr3_length: 18; cdr3_nt: TGTGCCAGCAGCTTAGACCCAGGGGAGGCTTATGGGGCCAACGTCCTGACTTTC; cdr3_aa: CASSLDPGEAYGANVLTF
clone_size: NA; j_call: TRBJ2-3; v_call: TRBV5-1; d_call: NA; cdr3_length: 14; cdr3_nt: TGCGCCAGCAGCACGGGGGAAAACACAGATACGCAGTATTTT; cdr3_aa: CASSTGENTDTQYF
clone_size: once; j_call: TRBJ1-5; v_call: TRBV4-1; d_call: NA; cdr3_length: 16; cdr3_nt: TGCGCCAGCAGCCAAGATTTTGACACTAGCAATCAGCCCCAGCATTTT; cdr3_aa: CASSQDFDTSNQPQHF
clone_size: NA; j_call: TRBJ1-1; v_call: TRBV6-5; d_call: NA; cdr3_length: 13; cdr3_nt: TGTGCCAGCAGCCCGACGGGGAACACTGAAGCTTTCTTT; cdr3_aa: CASSPTGNTEAFF
clone_size: NA; j_call: TRBJ2-5; v_call: TRBV4-1; d_call: NA; cdr3_length: 14; cdr3_nt: TGCGCCAGCAGCCAGCGAGGGACCCAAGAGACCCAGTACTTC; cdr3_aa: CASSQRGTQETQYF
clone_size: NA; j_call: TRBJ2-5; v_call: TRBV14; d_call: TRBD2; cdr3_length: 15; cdr3_nt: TGTGCCAGCAGCCAAGAGGGGACTAGGGGGGAGACCCAGTACTTC; cdr3_aa: CASSQEGTRGETQYF
clone_size: NA; j_call: TRBJ1-5; v_call: TRBV27; d_call: NA; cdr3_length: 15; cdr3_nt: TGTGCCAGCAGTTTAGAAGGTTATAGCAATCAGCCCCAGCATTTT; cdr3_aa: CASSLEGYSNQPQHF
clone_size: once; j_call: TRBJ1-5; v_call: TRBV7-8; d_call: TRBD1; cdr3_length: 14; cdr3_nt: TGTGCCAGCAGCCCTACAGGGGCCAATCAGCCCCAGCATTTT; cdr3_aa: CASSPTGANQPQHF
clone_size: NA; j_call: TRBJ1-2; v_call: TRBV29-1; d_call: NA; cdr3_length: 13; cdr3_nt: TGCAGCGCCCTTGGTAGTAACGGTTATGGCTACACCTTC; cdr3_aa: CSALGSNGYGYTF
clone_size: NA; j_call: TRBJ2-7; v_call: TRBV7-9; d_call: NA; cdr3_length: 14; cdr3_nt: TGTGCCAGCAGCCCCCCAAGCGGCCTCTACGAGCAGTACTTC; cdr3_aa: CASSPPSGLYEQYF
clone_size: NA; j_call: TRBJ2-7; v_call: TRBV6-5; d_call: TRBD2; cdr3_length: 14; cdr3_nt: TGTGCCAGCAGCCCCCTAGCGGGACAAGACGAGCAGTACTTC; cdr3_aa: CASSPLAGQDEQYF
clone_size: few; j_call: TRBJ1-2; v_call: TRBV29-1; d_call: NA; cdr3_length: 12; cdr3_nt: TGCAGCATTGGGGGCAGGGAAGGTGGCTACACCTTC; cdr3_aa: CSIGGREGGYTF
clone_size: NA; j_call: TRBJ2-1; v_call: TRBV9; d_call: NA; cdr3_length: 15; cdr3_nt: TGTGCCAGCACCGAATACGAGATTCCCTACAATGAGCAGTTCTTC; cdr3_aa: CASTEYEIPYNEQFF
clone_size: NA; j_call: TRBJ2-7; v_call: TRBV27; d_call: NA; cdr3_length: 13; cdr3_nt: TGTGCCAGCAGTATCGGACCTTCCTACGAGCAGTACTTC; cdr3_aa: CASSIGPSYEQYF
clone_size: NA; j_call: TRBJ2-5; v_call: TRBV29-1; d_call: NA; cdr3_length: 14; cdr3_nt: TGCAGCGTCCACAGGTTGGGGGAAAAAGAGACCCAGTACTTC; cdr3_aa: CSVHRLGEKETQYF
clone_size: NA; j_call: TRBJ2-5; v_call: TRBV13; d_call: NA; cdr3_length: 13; cdr3_nt: TGTGCCAGCAAAAGCGCGGGGCGTGAGACCCAGTACTTC; cdr3_aa: CASKSAGRETQYF
clone_size: NA; j_call: TRBJ1-6; v_call: TRBV4-1; d_call: NA; cdr3_length: 15; cdr3_nt: TGCGCCAGCAGCCCAAGCGGGGGGGGAGGGTCACCCCTCCACTTT; cdr3_aa: CASSPSGGGGSPLHF
clone_size: NA; j_call: TRBJ1-2; v_call: TRBV6-5; d_call: NA; cdr3_length: 14; cdr3_nt: TGTGCCAGCAGTTACGGGCAGGCTAACTATGGCTACACCTTC; cdr3_aa: CASSYGQANYGYTF
clone_size: once; j_call: TRBJ2-1; v_call: TRBV25-1; d_call: NA; cdr3_length: 14; cdr3_nt: TGTGCCAGCAGTGAAGGGGGCGGCTACAATGAGCAGTTCTTC; cdr3_aa: CASSEGGGYNEQFF
clone_size: NA; j_call: TRBJ2-5; v_call: TRBV29-1; d_call: NA; cdr3_length: 16; cdr3_nt: TGCAGCGTGGAAATGACAGGAAGGAAGTACCAAGAGACCCAGTACTTC; cdr3_aa: CSVEMTGRKYQETQYF
clone_size: NA; j_call: TRBJ1-2; v_call: TRBV27; d_call: NA; cdr3_length: 14; cdr3_nt: TGTGCCAGCAGTTTAAATGTGGACGTGGATGGCTACACCTTC; cdr3_aa: CASSLNVDVDGYTF
clone_size: NA; j_call: TRBJ1-3; v_call: TRBV29-1; d_call: NA; cdr3_length: 16; cdr3_nt: TGCAGCGTTGAAGTCCTTACAGGAGACTCTGGAAACACCATATATTTT; cdr3_aa: CSVEVLTGDSGNTIYF
clone_size: NA; j_call: TRBJ2-5; v_call: TRBV2; d_call: TRBD1; cdr3_length: 18; cdr3_nt: TGTGCCAGCAGGACATCGGAGACCTCGGACAGGGACCAAGAGACCCAGTACTTC; cdr3_aa: CASRTSETSDRDQETQYF
clone_size: NA; j_call: TRBJ2-1; v_call: TRBV7-9; d_call: TRBD1; cdr3_length: 17; cdr3_nt: TGTGCCAGCAGCTTAGGTCCGGGACAGGGATCCTACAATGAGCAGTTCTTC; cdr3_aa: CASSLGPGQGSYNEQFF
clone_size: many; j_call: TRBJ2-3; v_call: TRBV7-9; d_call: NA; cdr3_length: 15; cdr3_nt: TGTGCCAGCAGCCCCGTGGTAGTTGAGGGGGATACGCAGTATTTT; cdr3_aa: CASSPVVVEGDTQYF
clone_size: NA; j_call: TRBJ1-2; v_call: TRBV4-3; d_call: TRBD1; cdr3_length: 16; cdr3_nt: TGCGCCAGCAGCCAAGATCTCCAGGGGGGGGTCGATGGCTACACCTTC; cdr3_aa: CASSQDLQGGVDGYTF
clone_size: few; j_call: TRBJ2-7; v_call: TRBV7-9; d_call: NA; cdr3_length: 17; cdr3_nt: TGTGCCAGCAGCTTAGGCCGGCGGCAGGTTTCCTCCTACGAGCAGTACTTC; cdr3_aa: CASSLGRRQVSSYEQYF
clone_size: NA; j_call: TRBJ2-1; v_call: TRBV5-1; d_call: NA; cdr3_length: 12; cdr3_nt: TGCGCCAGCAGCTTGAGGTACGATGAGCAGTTCTTC; cdr3_aa: CASSLRYDEQFF
clone_size: NA; j_call: TRBJ2-3; v_call: TRBV29-1; d_call: TRBD2; cdr3_length: 14; cdr3_nt: TGCAGCGTTGCGCTAGCGGGGGTCACAGATACGCAGTATTTT; cdr3_aa: CSVALAGVTDTQYF
clone_size: NA; j_call: TRBJ2-7; v_call: TRBV7-2; d_call: NA; cdr3_length: 11; cdr3_nt: TGTGCCAGCAGCGTAGGCGCCGAGCAGTACTTC; cdr3_aa: CASSVGAEQYF
clone_size: NA; j_call: TRBJ1-2; v_call: TRBV29-1; d_call: NA; cdr3_length: 14; cdr3_nt: TGCAGCGTTGAAGTTAAGGGGTTCGACTATGGCTACACCTTC; cdr3_aa: CSVEVKGFDYGYTF
clone_size: NA; j_call: TRBJ2-1; v_call: TRBV28; d_call: NA; cdr3_length: 17; cdr3_nt: TGTGCCAGCATTTCGTCGTGGCAGGAAAGCTCCTACAATGAGCAGTTCTTC; cdr3_aa: CASISSWQESSYNEQFF
clone_size: NA; j_call: TRBJ2-2; v_call: TRBV5-1; d_call: NA; cdr3_length: 14; cdr3_nt: TGCGCCACCAGAGGGGTTGTGGACACCGGGGAGCTGTTTTTT; cdr3_aa: CATRGVVDTGELFF
clone_size: NA; j_call: TRBJ1-5; v_call: TRBV13; d_call: NA; cdr3_length: 13; cdr3_nt: TGTGCCAGCAGTCAGGGGCTCAATCAGCCCCAGCATTTT; cdr3_aa: CASSQGLNQPQHF
clone_size: NA; j_call: TRBJ2-7; v_call: TRBV28; d_call: NA; cdr3_length: 12; cdr3_nt: NA; cdr3_aa: CASSSSDYEQYF
clone_size: NA; j_call: TRBJ1-2; v_call: TRBV4-1; d_call: TRBD1; cdr3_length: 15; cdr3_nt: TGCGCCAGCAGCCAAAGACAGGGGGCGGACTATGGCTACACCTTC; cdr3_aa: CASSQRQGADYGYTF
clone_size: NA; j_call: TRBJ2-7; v_call: TRBV5-4; d_call: TRBD1; cdr3_length: 16; cdr3_nt: TGTGCCAGCAGCTTGGGAGAACAGGGGTGGTCCTACGAGCAGTACTTC; cdr3_aa: CASSLGEQGWSYEQYF
clone_size: NA; j_call: TRBJ1-2; v_call: TRBV5-4; d_call: NA; cdr3_length: 16; cdr3_nt: TGTGCCAGCAGCGCGGATGGTGGTCCTGGCTTCTATGGCTACACCTTC; cdr3_aa: CASSADGGPGFYGYTF
clone_size: few; j_call: TRBJ1-2; v_call: TRBV9; d_call: TRBD1; cdr3_length: 15; cdr3_nt: TGTGCCAGCAGCGCCGCGGACAGGATCTTGGGTGGCTACACCTTC; cdr3_aa: CASSAADRILGGYTF
clone_size: few; j_call: TRBJ1-1; v_call: TRBV23-1; d_call: NA; cdr3_length: 14; cdr3_nt: TGCGCCAGCCTCAGGCCATACCAGAACACTGAAGCTTTCTTT; cdr3_aa: CASLRPYQNTEAFF
clone_size: few; j_call: TRBJ2-1; v_call: TRBV5-1; d_call: NA; cdr3_length: 15; cdr3_nt: TGCGCCAGCAGCATAGGGACCTCCTCCTACAATGAGCAGTTCTTC; cdr3_aa: CASSIGTSSYNEQFF
clone_size: NA; j_call: TRBJ2-5; v_call: TRBV4-1; d_call: TRBD2; cdr3_length: 16; cdr3_nt: TGCGCCAGCAGCCAATGGGAAGCGGGGGGGCTGGAGACCCAGTACTTC; cdr3_aa: CASSQWEAGGLETQYF
clone_size: NA; j_call: TRBJ2-7; v_call: TRBV7-9; d_call: TRBD1; cdr3_length: 15; cdr3_nt: TGTGCCAGCAGCACTCTGGACAGGAATCCCCACGAGCAGTACTTC; cdr3_aa: CASSTLDRNPHEQYF
clone_size: NA; j_call: TRBJ2-7; v_call: TRBV25-1; d_call: NA; cdr3_length: 13; cdr3_nt: TGTGCCAGCAGTGAACGGTCCCCGGGCGAGCAGTACTTC; cdr3_aa: CASSERSPGEQYF
clone_size: once; j_call: TRBJ1-1; v_call: TRBV25-1; d_call: TRBD1; cdr3_length: 12; cdr3_nt: TGTGCCAGCAGTGAGGAGGCAGGGGGAGCTTTCTTT; cdr3_aa: CASSEEAGGAFF
clone_size: NA; j_call: TRBJ2-5; v_call: TRBV12-5; d_call: TRBD1; cdr3_length: 13; cdr3_nt: TGTGCTAGTGGATTAGGACAGGGCGAGACCCAGTACTTC; cdr3_aa: CASGLGQGETQYF
clone_size: NA; j_call: TRBJ2-7; v_call: TRBV4-3; d_call: TRBD2; cdr3_length: 17; cdr3_nt: TGCGCCAGCAGCCAAGATGTAGCGGGGCCTAGCTCCTACGAGCAGTACTTC; cdr3_aa: CASSQDVAGPSSYEQYF
clone_size: NA; j_call: TRBJ2-3; v_call: TRBV29-1; d_call: TRBD1; cdr3_length: 14; cdr3_nt: TGCAGCGTTGTAGGACAGGGAGTCACAGATACGCAGTATTTT; cdr3_aa: CSVVGQGVTDTQYF
clone_size: NA; j_call: TRBJ1-2; v_call: TRBV27; d_call: NA; cdr3_length: 15; cdr3_nt: TGTGCCAGCAGTCCCGTCTGGAGGAGGATAGATGGCTACACCTTC; cdr3_aa: CASSPVWRRIDGYTF
clone_size: NA; j_call: TRBJ1-4; v_call: TRBV25-1; d_call: TRBD1; cdr3_length: 14; cdr3_nt: TGTGCCAGCAGCTTCAGGGGGGAAACTGAAAAACTGTTTTTT; cdr3_aa: CASSFRGETEKLFF
clone_size: few; j_call: TRBJ2-7; v_call: TRBV4-2; d_call: NA; cdr3_length: 13; cdr3_nt: TGTGCCAGCAGCCAAGATAGCGATTACGAGCAGTACTTC; cdr3_aa: CASSQDSDYEQYF
clone_size: NA; j_call: TRBJ2-3; v_call: TRBV2; d_call: TRBD1; cdr3_length: 15; cdr3_nt: TGTGCCAGCAGACACAGGGGGCCCGGAACAGATACGCAGTATTTT; cdr3_aa: CASRHRGPGTDTQYF